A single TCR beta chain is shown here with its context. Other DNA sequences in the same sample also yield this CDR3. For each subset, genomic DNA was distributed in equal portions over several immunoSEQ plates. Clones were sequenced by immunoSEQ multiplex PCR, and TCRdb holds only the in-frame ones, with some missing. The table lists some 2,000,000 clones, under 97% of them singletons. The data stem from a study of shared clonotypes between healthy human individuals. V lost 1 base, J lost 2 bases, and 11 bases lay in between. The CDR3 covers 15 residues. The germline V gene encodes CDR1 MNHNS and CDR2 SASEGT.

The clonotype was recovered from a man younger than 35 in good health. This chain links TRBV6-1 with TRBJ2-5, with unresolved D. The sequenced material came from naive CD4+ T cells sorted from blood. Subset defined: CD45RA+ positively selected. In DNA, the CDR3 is TGTGCCAGCAGTGAAGAAGCAGGACGGCAAGAGACCCAGTACTTC. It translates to CASSEEAGRQETQYF.